The 15 T cell receptor beta chains below were found in one sample sequenced in a study of blood T cells in healthy people across ages. Together with a sample-barcoded 5' primer, a J-beta primer mix was included in a second PCR lasting about 7 to 11 cycles. MiXCR was run by TCRdb on the 5' RACE reads, yielding one entry per CDR3 protein. The table includes 1,300,000 or so distinct CDR3 sequences, approximately 60% detected once. The sample taken for sequencing was blood. The receptors shown here come from a man aged 18 to 29 in good health.

This clonotype was counted only a few times. The CDR3 nucleotides are TGCAGTGCTCCCCTCGCGACAGATACGCAGTATTTT. Amino acids: CSAPLATDTQYF. This chain connects TRBV20-1 to TRBJ2-3; unclear D gene. V lost 5 bases to trimming and J lost 3 bases, with 9 bases between them. Germline CDR1 is DFQATT and CDR2 is SNEGSKA (reference sequence). There are 12 residues in the CDR3.

This clonotype was counted only a few times. The chain uses TRBV24-1 and TRBJ1-1; D is perhaps TRBD1 (6 bases). Germline V gene lookup returns CDR1 KGHDR and CDR2 SFDVKD. V was pared by 6 bases and J by 10 bases, with 11 bases between. The CDR3 sequence is 11 residues long. Here the CDR3 DNA reads TGTGCCACCAGTTTGGGGGGGCTAGCTTTCTTT. Protein: CATSLGGLAFF.

This clonotype was recorded a few times. The gene calls are TRBV5-1 and TRBJ2-1; 11 bases match TRBD1. The junction had 8 bases not matched to a gene; V was cut back by 2 bases and J by 1 base. CDR1 and CDR2 (germline): SGHRS, YFSETQ. The CDR3 spans 18 residues. Here the CDR3 DNA reads TGCGCCAGCAGCTTCGGGACAGGGGGAGTGGGATCCTACAATGAGCAGTTCTTC. This codes for CASSFGTGGVGSYNEQFF.

The chain carries TRBV12-3 or TRBV12-4 and TRBJ2-7; 9 bases are a match to TRBD1. The CDR3 runs to 13 residues. V trimming: 10 bases; J trimming: 6 bases; junction bases outside the gene matches: 10. The CDR3 bases are TGTGCCACCTCGTCACAGGGGGCCTCCGAGCAGTACTTC. It is translated as CATSSQGASEQYF.

This clonotype came up a few times. The rearrangement links TRBV25-1 to TRBJ1-6; maybe TRBD1 (6 bases). Trimming took 3 bases from V and 7 from J, leaving 13 bases between them. Germline lookup yields CDR1 MGHDK and CDR2 SYGVNS. The CDR3 totals 15 residues. Written as DNA, the CDR3 is TGTGCCAGCAGTGACGGTACAGGGCGCAATTCACCCCTCCACTTT. Its protein product is CASSDGTGRNSPLHF.

The chain has TRBV4-1 and TRBJ2-4; 7 nucleotides agree with TRBD2. The end of the DNA fits TRBJ2-7 better, so the J call may be wrong. The CDR3 covers 13 residues. Germline lookup yields CDR1 MGHRA and CDR2 YSYEKL. CDR3 region: CASSQAAGDEQYF. In DNA, the CDR3 is TGCGCCAGCAGCCAAGCGGCGGGAGACGAGCAGTACTTC.

The rearrangement uses TRBV11-2 and TRBJ2-5; D perhaps matches TRBD1 (5 bases). Per the germline V gene, CDR1 is SGHAT and CDR2 is FQNNGV. Trimming took off 4 bases at V and 4 bases at J, with 10 bases between the two ends. The CDR3 covers 13 residues. CDR3 DNA sequence: TGTGCCAGCAGCTATGGGGCCCCAGAGACCCAGTACTTC. Its protein is CASSYGAPETQYF.

This chain links TRBV21-1 with TRBJ2-7; the table calls TRBD1, which could not be checked here. TRBV21-1 is flagged as a pseudogene. The length of the CDR3 is 16 residues. Here the CDR3 DNA reads TGTGCCAACCTTCAAAGGGGCACCCGACGTTCCTGCGAGCAGTACTTC. It yields the protein CANLQRGTRRSCEQYF.

This clonotype turned up a few times. The V gene is TRBV5-1, the J gene TRBJ2-3; D remains unclear. Trimming removed 0 bases from V and 6 bases from J, with 11 bases in between. This CDR3 is built from 14 residues. Germline V lookup: CDR1 SGHRS, CDR2 YFSETQ. The CDR3 DNA sequence: TGCGCCAGCAGCTTGGTTGGAACTATGGATACGCAGTATTTT. Protein sequence: CASSLVGTMDTQYF. The full variable domain, its missing parts supplied by reference TRBV5-1 and TRBJ2-3, is KAGVTQTPRYLIKTRGQQVTLSCSPISGHRSVSWYQQTPGQGLQFLFEYFSETQRNKGNFPGRFSGRQFSNSRSEMNVSTLELGDSALYLCASSLVGTMDTQYFGPGTRLTVL.

This clonotype was observed a handful of times. At one boundary the junction diverges from the germline segment, which might be a read error. The rearrangement links TRBV29-1 to TRBJ2-3; D gene uncertain. There are 12 residues in the CDR3. Germline CDR1 reads SQVTM; CDR2 reads ANQGSEA. The CDR3 DNA follows: TGCAGCGCCCAGGACGGCACATATACGCAGTATTTT. It codes for CSAQDGTYTQYF.

J is TRBJ2-7 and V is TRBV28; perhaps TRBD1 as D (6 bases). The CDR3 covers 13 residues. Trimming left V 8 bases short and J 2 bases short, with 13 bases between. Germline V lookup: CDR1 MDHEN, CDR2 SYDVKM. The CDR3 protein is CASLRDKTYEQYF. CDR3 DNA sequence: TGTGCCAGCCTCCGGGACAAGACCTACGAGCAGTACTTC.

This clonotype appeared a few times. The V call is TRBV20-1, the J call TRBJ2-7; 9 nucleotides match TRBD2. This CDR3 region has 16 residues. The germline gives CDR1 DFQATT, CDR2 SNEGSKA (reference sequence). The V gene end was trimmed by 3 bases and the J gene end by 0 bases; junction bases not matched to a gene: 9. The CDR3 is CSARAGLAGSSYEQYF. The CDR3, as DNA: TGCAGTGCTAGGGCGGGCCTAGCGGGGAGCTCCTACGAGCAGTACTTC.

The CDR3 protein is CASSQVTRGGGANVLTF. CDR3 sequence (DNA): TGTGCCAGCAGCCAAGTCACAAGGGGCGGTGGGGCCAACGTCCTGACTTTC. This chain joins TRBV4-2 and TRBJ2-6; D perhaps matches TRBD1 (5 bases). The CDR3 has 17 amino acids. V shed 1 base and J shed 3 bases, with 13 bases lying between them. CDR1 is LGHNA and CDR2 is YNFKEQ in the germline V gene.

This chain uses TRBV27 with TRBJ1-1, with no clear D. V lost 4 bases, J lost 1 base, and 10 bases lay in between. CDR1 and CDR2 from the germline V gene are MNHEY and SMNVEV (reference sequence). CDR3 length: 14 residues. The CDR3 loop is CASSSGSGNTEAFF. The CDR3 DNA sequence: TGTGCCAGCAGTTCGGGGTCCGGGAACACTGAAGCTTTCTTT.

V usage is TRBV7-6 and J usage is TRBJ1-4; no reliable D call. V was pared by 1 base and J by 4 bases, with 10 bases between. CDR1 is SGHVS, CDR2 FNYEAQ, per germline. CDR3 length equals 15 residues. The CDR3 region is CASSLGDGFNEKLFF. The CDR3 nucleotides read TGTGCCAGCAGCTTAGGCGACGGATTTAATGAAAAACTGTTTTTT.